This T cell receptor (beta chain) came from a study of monozygotic twins with inflammatory bowel disease. From the 5' RACE reads, TCRdb lists one entry per CDR3 protein and no DNA. This table holds about 200,000 distinct CDR3 sequences. The CDR3 contains 14 residues. Germline values: CDR1 SEHNR, CDR2 FQNEAQ (reference sequence). This TCR was sampled from a human donor with ulcerative colitis or Crohn's disease, or a healthy co-twin of an affected twin (not recorded which). Sequencing input: blood. The genes are TRBV7-9 and TRBJ1-1. CDR3: CASSLRREDTEAFF.